Included here is one T cell receptor beta chain sequence, with context. The data were obtained in a study of blood T cell repertoires in COVID-19. Across the study: The analysed material was cDNA or gDNA that came from T cells, B-cell-depleted T cells, or PBMCs.

Germline V gene sequence: CDR1 MNHEY, CDR2 SMNVEV (reference sequence). Losses at the gene ends were 4 bases for V and 5 bases for J; bases not matched to a gene: 11. The CDR3 runs 16 residues. Sequencing used immunoSEQ multiplex PCR; TCRdb keeps in-frame clones, though not all of them. Altogether 60,000 to 75,000 clones are present, 75% to 90% being singletons, with the ten largest covering 1.5% to 2%. This receptor was obtained from a young man with acute or convalescent COVID-19. The chain joins TRBV27 to TRBJ1-1, with 9 bases fitting TRBD1. Specimen: peripheral blood. CDR3: CASSSVGQGPRTEAFF. The CDR3 DNA reads TGTGCCAGCAGTTCCGTAGGACAGGGGCCTCGAACTGAAGCTTTCTTT.